One sample yielded the 22 T cell receptor beta chains listed below, sequenced in a study of metastatic and nonmetastatic thyroid tumors. Each patient came to thyroid surgery without any prior treatment (of any kind). TCRdb reprocessed the PCR reads via MiXCR. This table has some 45,000 clones, 9% to 13% appearing once. The specimen was blood. These receptors were collected from a male donor with papillary thyroid cancer or a benign thyroid nodule (not recorded which). Some clones in this sample may be carry-over from other donors' samples.

This clone was seen a handful of times. At one boundary the junction diverges from the germline segment, which might be a read error. The chain recombines TRBV28 with TRBJ2-7; D possibly corresponds to TRBD2 (5 bases). The CDR3 is 13 residues long. CDR1 is MDHEN, CDR2 SYDVKM, per germline. The CDR3 here is CASSRAARAEQCF. The CDR3 DNA reads as TGTGCCAGCAGCCGCGCGGCGCGGGCCGAGCAGTGCTTC.

On this clone: This may be a read error, as it is one base from a much larger clone. The CDR3 DNA reads TGTGCCAGCAGCCAAACCCGGGGGCAGGGAGGTTATGGCTGCACCTTC. This sequence encodes CASSQTRGQGGYGCTF. This chain connects TRBV4-2 to TRBJ1-2; possible D gene TRBD1, 6 bases. The CDR3 is made up of 16 amino acids. Germline V gene data show CDR1 as LGHNA and CDR2 as YNFKEQ.

This clone has only a few counts. The chain joins TRBV4-2 to TRBJ2-2; 11 bases map to TRBD1. The germline gives CDR1 LGHNA, CDR2 YNFKEQ. V dropped 8 bases and J dropped 4; count of bases not matched to a gene: 12. This CDR3 is built from 17 residues. In nucleotides, the CDR3 is TGTGCCAGCGGCGGTGGACAGGGGGCTTCGGGCACCGGGGAGCTGTTTTTT. It yields the protein CASGGGQGASGTGELFF.

The rearrangement uses TRBV12-3 or TRBV12-4 and TRBJ2-1, with D maybe TRBD2 (5 bases). With 2 bases removed from V and 5 bases from J, the gap between germline ends came to 7 bases. The CDR3 has 13 amino acids. In nucleotides, the CDR3 is TGTGCCAGCAGTTTAAGCGGCAACAATGAGCAGTTCTTC. It encodes CASSLSGNNEQFF.

This clone was observed many times. This chain links TRBV19 with TRBJ2-5, with 8 nucleotides matching TRBD1. The germline CDR1 and CDR2 sequences are LNHDA and SQIVND (reference sequence). The trim removed 6 bases at V and 5 bases at J, leaving 5 bases unmatched. This CDR3 is 13 amino acids long. This chain's CDR3 is CASSMDREETQYF. For the CDR3, the DNA is TGTGCCAGTAGCATGGACAGGGAGGAGACCCAGTACTTC. The whole variable domain, filled in from reference TRBV19 and TRBJ2-5, reads DGGITQSPKYLFRKEGQNVTLSCEQNLNHDAMYWYRQDPGQGLRLIYYSQIVNDFQKGDIAEGYSVSREKKESFPLTVTSAQKNPTAFYLCASSMDREETQYFGPGTRLLVL.

This clone was recorded many times. J is TRBJ2-1 and V is TRBV28, with 13 positions matching TRBD2. V shed 6 bases and J 5 bases; nucleotides not matched to a gene: 7. The CDR3 consists of 16 residues. Germline V gene data show CDR1 as MDHEN and CDR2 as SYDVKM. The CDR3 region has the DNA TGTGCCAGCAGGCCTGCCGGGACTAGCGGGAACAATGAGCAGTTCTTC. Translation: CASRPAGTSGNNEQFF.

This clone was observed a handful of times. The J gene is TRBJ2-1, the V gene TRBV4-3, with TRBD2 identical over 10 bases. The ends lost 1 base at V and 8 bases at J; junction bases unmatched: 5. Germline lookup yields CDR1 LGHNA and CDR2 YSLEER. The CDR3 covers 15 residues. CDR3 in DNA: TGCGCCAGCAGCCAAGTACTAGCGGGATTCGATGAGCAGTTCTTC. This sequence encodes CASSQVLAGFDEQFF.

Details on this clone: Possible read error: a much larger clone is one base away. Other nucleotide sequences in the sample specify the same CDR3. This chain connects TRBV30 to TRBJ2-7; the match to TRBD2 covers 10 bases. Germline CDR1 and CDR2: GTSNPN and SVGIG (reference sequence). The CDR3 has 13 amino acids. Trimming at V came to 7 bases and at J to 6 bases, leaving 9 bases not matched to a gene. The CDR3 loop reads CASIAGGLGEQYF. CDR3 nucleotide sequence: TGTGCCTCCATAGCGGGGGGATTAGGCGAGCAGTACTTC. Supplemented by reference TRBV30 and TRBJ2-7, the full variable domain reads SQTIHQWPATLVQPVGSPLSLECTVEGTSNPNLYWYRQAAGRGLQLLFYSVGIGQISSEVPQNLSASRPQDRQFILSSKKLLLSDSGFYLCASIAGGLGEQYFGPGTRLTVT.

This clone was picked up many times. A single base separates this from a much larger clone, so it may be a read error. Other DNA sequences in this specimen translate into the identical CDR3. V is TRBV19 and J is TRBJ1-2; the D gene is possibly TRBD1 (5 bases). CDR3 length equals 13 residues. Trimming pared 9 bases from V and 4 bases from J, leaving 15 bases between. Germline CDR1 LNHDA, CDR2 SQIVND (reference sequence). This CDR3 reads CASGGSWPYGYTF. In DNA, the CDR3 is TGTGCCAGCGGGGGGTCGTGGCCCTATGGCTACACCTTC.

This clone was counted only a few times. This clone may be a read error of a much larger clone one base away. The chain combines TRBV29-1 with TRBJ1-1; maybe TRBD1 (5 bases). Germline V CDR1 and CDR2: SQVTM, ANQGSEA. The CDR3 sequence is 14 residues long. The V and J ends lost 7 bases and 1 base respectively, with 16 bases between them. In DNA, the CDR3 is TGCAGCGCCAGGCGCTTGGGGGGGAACACTGAAGCTTTCTTT. The encoded protein is CSARRLGGNTEAFF.

This clone has at least ten counts. The rearrangement uses TRBV6-1 and TRBJ1-3, with TRBD1 as a possible D gene (6 bases). Trimming took off 10 bases at V and 8 bases at J, with 21 bases between the two ends. This CDR3 is built from 14 residues. Germline V gene data show CDR1 as MNHNS and CDR2 as SASEGT. CDR3 protein: CATFPGGQGDTIYF. The CDR3 DNA sequence: TGTGCCACCTTCCCGGGGGGGCAGGGAGACACCATATATTTT.

This clone was seen a handful of times. A much larger clone differs from this one at a single base, so this may be a read error. The sample holds other DNA sequences that translate to the same CDR3. This chain joins TRBV20-1 and TRBJ2-3; 8 bases line up with TRBD2. V lost 6 bases to trimming and J lost 4 bases; unmatched junction nucleotides: 12. Per the germline V gene, CDR1 is DFQATT and CDR2 is SNEGSKA (reference sequence). This CDR3 has 15 amino acids. The CDR3 sequence is CSALGSLAGPDTQYF. Written as DNA, the CDR3 is TGCAGTGCCCTAGGTTCTTTAGCGGGACCAGATACGCAGTATTTT.

This clone was seen a few times. A much larger clonotype is one base distant, so this may be a read error. This sample also contains other DNA sequences that code for the same CDR3. The V and J genes are TRBV29-1 and TRBJ1-4; D may be TRBD1 (5 bases). This CDR3 is 12 amino acids long. V lost 7 bases and J 5 bases, leaving 11 bases between the germline ends. The germline V gene encodes CDR1 SQVTM and CDR2 ANQGSEA. The DNA for the CDR3 is TGCAGCGGCGGGACGGGGAATGAAAAACTGTTTTTT. Translation gives CSGGTGNEKLFF.

V is TRBV20-1 and J is TRBJ1-1, with D unclear. Germline V lookup: CDR1 DFQATT, CDR2 SNEGSKA (reference sequence). V was shortened by 6 bases and J by 3 bases, with 14 bases between the two germline ends. This CDR3 has 13 amino acids. The DNA for the CDR3 is TGCAGTGCCCAGGAGGGTGGTGACACTGAAGCTTTCTTT. Its protein product is CSAQEGGDTEAFF.

This clone was recorded once. This rearrangement joins TRBV7-2 to TRBJ1-5; D remains ambiguous. The germline V and J ends were trimmed by 1 base and 8 bases, with 12 bases remaining between them. Germline V CDR1 and CDR2: SGHTA, FQGNSA. The CDR3 is made up of 14 amino acids. CDR3 sequence (DNA): TGTGCCAGCAGCTTAGAAATCCTTTTGGAGCCCCAGCATTTT. It yields the protein CASSLEILLEPQHF.

This clone has only a few counts. The V and J genes are TRBV18 and TRBJ2-1; TRBD1 matches at 7 bases. Germline CDR1 reads KGHSH; CDR2 reads LQKENI. The V and J ends lost 8 bases and 7 bases, in that order; junction bases with no gene match: 2. The CDR3 contains 11 residues. The CDR3 loop reads CASPQGNEQFF. The DNA for the CDR3 is TGTGCCAGCCCACAGGGGAATGAGCAGTTCTTC.

This clone was detected many times. V gene TRBV12-3 or TRBV12-4 combines with J gene TRBJ2-6; TRBD1 matches 9 bases. V was clipped by 6 bases and J by 1 base; unmatched bases: 7. The CDR3 spans 17 residues. CDR3 region: CASSQDRGWSGANVLTF. The CDR3 DNA follows: TGTGCCAGCAGCCAAGACAGGGGGTGGTCTGGGGCCAACGTCCTGACTTTC.

V gene TRBV6-1 combines with J gene TRBJ2-7, with D perhaps matching TRBD1 (6 bases). This CDR3 spans 15 amino acids. Germline V gene data show CDR1 as MNHNS and CDR2 as SASEGT. V lost 7 bases and J 5 bases, leaving 21 bases between the germline ends. DNA of the CDR3: TGTGCCAGCATCCCCTCCGTGACAGGTAACCACGAGCAGTACTTC. This gives the protein CASIPSVTGNHEQYF.

This clone was seen repeatedly, ten times or more. The chain is built from TRBV19 and TRBJ2-7; weak D call: TRBD1 (6 bases). Germline V gene lookup returns CDR1 LNHDA and CDR2 SQIVND (reference sequence). CDR3 length: 14 amino acids. Trimming left V 9 bases short and J 2 bases short, with 17 bases between. CDR3 sequence (DNA): TGTGCCAGCCACAGGGCGGGTAATACCTACGAGCAGTACTTC. This translates into CASHRAGNTYEQYF.

This clone has a count of ten or more. The rearrangement joins TRBV6-2 or TRBV6-3 to TRBJ2-1; maybe TRBD2 (6 bases). Germline CDR1 reads MNHEY; CDR2 reads SVGEGT. The CDR3 is 15 amino acids. The germline V and J ends were trimmed by 0 bases and 0 bases, with 6 bases remaining between them. CDR3: CASSYSGSSYNEQFF. For the CDR3, the DNA is TGTGCCAGCAGTTACTCCGGGAGCTCCTACAATGAGCAGTTCTTC.

This clone was detected many times. The junction departs from the called germline gene at one end, perhaps through a read error. In the same sample, other DNA sequences code for this CDR3. The chain uses TRBV20-1 and TRBJ2-7, with a weak D call TRBD1 (5 bases). Per the germline V gene, CDR1 is DFQATT and CDR2 is SNEGSKA (reference sequence). The CDR3 totals 14 residues. CDR3 nucleotides: TGTAGTGGTGCAAAGACTCAGGGAATCTACGAGCAGTACTTC. It is translated as CSGAKTQGIYEQYF.

This clone qualifies as medium-sized. This chain links TRBV6-1 with TRBJ2-2; the D is unclear. V was trimmed by 7 bases and J by 1 base, leaving 10 bases between them. CDR3 length equals 14 residues. Germline lookup yields CDR1 MNHNS and CDR2 SASEGT. The CDR3: CASTPPGNTGELFF. As DNA, the CDR3 is TGTGCCAGCACCCCACCAGGGAACACCGGGGAGCTGTTTTTT.